This TCR beta chain was recorded in a study of cytomegalovirus exposure and HLA in healthy donors. PCR amplification relied on 60 Vbeta primers (plus 13 Jbeta primers). Data came from immunoSEQ multiplex PCR; TCRdb stores just in-frame clones and leaves some out. The table has 150,000 or so clones, 77% seen once. Study-wide findings and caveats: As immune exposure information, only CMV serostatus was available. According to the study, roughly 160 TCR beta chains were cytomegalovirus-associated.

A word on this clone: What it binds is not known.

This sequence was found in a woman aged 30 to 39 in good health and CMV-seronegative. Sequencing was performed on PBMCs.

This CDR3 reads CASSPGQGLNNEQFF. The CDR3 DNA reads as TGTGCCAGCTCACCGGGACAGGGGTTAAACAATGAGCAGTTCTTC. The chain joins TRBV18 to TRBJ2-1, with 10 bases identical to TRBD1. Per the germline V gene, CDR1 is KGHSH and CDR2 is LQKENI. J gave up 5 bases and V 3 bases, and 4 bases lay outside the gene matches. This CDR3 has 15 residues.